The entry below gives a single T cell receptor beta chain sequence along with its context. The antigen is not known. These data originate in a study of vaccination and CD4 T cells after COVID-19. Study-level information: Overlapping spike peptides from SARS-CoV-2, HCoV-NL63, HCoV-OC43 and HCoV-229E served to stimulate the cells. Study-wide points: Median reactive clonotypes, those recognizing SARS-CoV-2, rose from about 22 to 38, not significantly.

Sequencing of DNA taken from cultured CD4+ T cells relied on the Oncomine TCR Beta short-read assay. TCRdb passed the PCR reads through MiXCR, listing each CDR3 protein once. The table has some 13,000 distinct CDR3 sequences, more than 30% seen once; the top ten hold around an eighth. The treatment here: approximately 10-day PBMC culture with coronavirus spike peptide pools or control peptides (ViraFEST assay). CDR1 LNHNV and CDR2 YYDKDF come from the germline V gene (reference sequence). There are 17 residues in the CDR3. The V end lost 0 bases, the J end lost 2 bases, and 17 bases lay between the germline ends.

The sequence came from a human donor who had recovered from COVID-19. The sample consisted of CD4+ T cells from blood, cultured in vitro, taken after SARS-CoV-2 vaccination. This chain links TRBV15 with TRBJ2-7; D not resolved. This CDR3 reads CATSRDLVGRQTYEQYF. The CDR3 DNA reads TGTGCCACCAGCAGAGATCTCGTGGGTAGGCAAACCTACGAGCAGTACTTC.